The rows below give T cell receptor beta chains drawn from one sample of a study of blood T cells in healthy people across ages. TCRdb called the 5' RACE reads again in MiXCR, with one record for every CDR3 protein. This table holds 650,000 to 700,000 distinct CDR3 sequences, roughly 32% found once. Sample: blood. These receptors all stem from a woman older than 75 in good health. The CDR3 runs from the conserved cysteine through the conserved F or W. D genes are given only for firm matches.

V	J	D	CDR3
TRBV20-1	TRBJ2-7	TRBD2	CSASLLAGVLAHEQYF
TRBV6-2/TRBV6-3	TRBJ2-3	TRBD2	CASSHSPRVAGGPSTDTQYF
TRBV5-1	TRBJ2-7	-	CASSFVETASYEQYF
TRBV10-3	TRBJ2-5	-	CAIRPGDRETQYF
TRBV12-3/TRBV12-4	TRBJ1-5	TRBD1	CASSFRGNQHF
TRBV4-1	TRBJ1-1	-	CASSQPDRPNTEAFF
TRBV20-1	TRBJ2-1	-	CSAEALPAPNEQFF
TRBV9	TRBJ2-5	TRBD2	CASSVGLAGAEETQYF
TRBV7-2	TRBJ2-7	-	CASSPRDTPYEQYF
TRBV27	TRBJ1-5	-	CASSPLQAINQPQHF
TRBV7-9	TRBJ2-6	-	CASSYTIGTGANVLTF
TRBV20-1	TRBJ1-2	TRBD1	CSAAGQGFSYTF
TRBV21-1	TRBJ2-2	-	CASSKGGQPNTGELFF
TRBV20-1	TRBJ1-1	-	CSAKLLTNTEAFF
TRBV30	TRBJ1-2	-	CAWSRLGRDYGYTF
TRBV5-1	TRBJ2-7	-	CASSFRGPSDSYEQYF
TRBV5-1	TRBJ2-6	TRBD1	CASSLEQGARGANVLTF
TRBV7-6	TRBJ2-6	-	CASSLMAGHGANVLTF
TRBV3-1	TRBJ1-1	-	CASSHGLEGTEAFF
TRBV4-3	TRBJ1-6	-	CASSQGGSGNSPLHF
TRBV29-1	TRBJ2-4	TRBD1	CSVFSNYRGTKNVQYF
TRBV6-1	TRBJ2-3	TRBD1	CACSTGQGAPDTQYF
TRBV5-6	TRBJ1-2	-	CASSPRFNYGYTF
TRBV2	TRBJ2-2	-	CASVKGRNTGERFF
TRBV4-2	TRBJ2-1	TRBD1	CASSRVPGGLPYNEQFF
TRBV6-2/TRBV6-3	TRBJ2-5	-	CASSYSGSLKTQYF
TRBV13	-	TRBD1	CASSTRTGSYEQYF
TRBV28	TRBJ1-5	-	CASSPNMQVLEHF
TRBV12-3/TRBV12-4	TRBJ1-1	-	CATRGSMNTEAFF
TRBV6-2/TRBV6-3	TRBJ2-3	-	CASRMKSFDTQYF
TRBV3-1	TRBJ1-2	-	CASTSRGSNYGYTF
TRBV3-1	TRBJ1-4	-	CASSQVGFGEKLFF
TRBV5-5	TRBJ1-1	-	CASSLAGLLDTEAFF
TRBV25-1	TRBJ2-7	-	CASSESGSSYEQYF
TRBV7-2	TRBJ1-2	-	CASSLAVADYGYTF
TRBV5-6	TRBJ1-1	-	CASSLGPAQAFF
TRBV12-3/TRBV12-4	TRBJ2-1	-	CASGLWAGKSGEQFF
TRBV6-2/TRBV6-3	TRBJ1-1	-	CASTFQEGLGTEAFF
TRBV20-1	TRBJ1-5	-	CSARDKAGGNQPQHF
TRBV24-1	TRBJ2-5	-	CATSDPRRAGETQYF
TRBV9	TRBJ2-7	-	CASSPRSQGGDEQYF
TRBV24-1	TRBJ2-3	TRBD2	CATSVAGGSTDTQYF
TRBV2	TRBJ2-1	-	CASSAQGRSNEQFF
TRBV6-5	TRBJ2-2	-	CASSKGTFTGELFF
TRBV18	TRBJ2-1	-	CASSPYGGQGNEQFF
TRBV5-1	TRBJ1-5	-	CASSLAPGGGGNQPQHF
TRBV20-1	TRBJ2-3	TRBD2	CSAGPAGRTDTQYF
TRBV7-2	TRBJ1-5	-	CASSLAAYQPQHF
TRBV19	TRBJ2-1	TRBD1	CASTRDREAEQFF